The 10 T cell receptor beta chains below were found in one sample sequenced in a study of identical twins. TCRdb fed the 5' RACE reads into MiXCR, producing one record per CDR3 protein. The repertoire has a few hundred thousand distinct CDR3 sequences, about 8.3% of them found once; the top ten carry roughly 3.1%. In addition, the sample was reused for a study of yellow fever vaccine responses in identical twins.

Source material: CD8+ T cells sorted from blood. The receptors derive from a woman under 30 in good health.

The chain has TRBV30 and TRBJ2-1; no clear D gene. The CDR3 has 15 amino acids. Trimming took off 2 bases at V and 2 bases at J, with 13 bases between the two ends. CDR1 GTSNPN and CDR2 SVGIG come from the germline V gene (reference sequence). CDR3 nucleotides: TGTGCCTGGAGTTTAAGTGGTTCGGCCTACAATGAGCAGTTCTTC. Translating it yields CAWSLSGSAYNEQFF.

This clonotype was seen only a few times. The chain is built from TRBV15 and TRBJ2-5, with 8 bases that match TRBD2. This CDR3 region has 14 residues. J was trimmed by 3 bases and V by 5 bases; bases with no gene match: 5. The germline gives CDR1 LNHNV, CDR2 YYDKDF (reference sequence). CDR3 DNA: TGTGCCACCAGCGGCGCAGCGGGAGAAGAGACCCAGTACTTC. Translating it yields CATSGAAGEETQYF. Filled out from reference TRBV15 and TRBJ2-5, the complete variable domain reads DAMVIQNPRYQVTQFGKPVTLSCSQTLNHNVMYWYQQKSSQAPKLLFHYYDKDFNNEADTPDNFQSRRPNTSFCFLDIRSPGLGDTAMYLCATSGAAGEETQYFGPGTRLLVL.

There are a few counts of this clonotype. The J gene is TRBJ2-1, the V gene TRBV24-1; D is unresolved. The length of the CDR3 is 13 residues. CDR1 is KGHDR, CDR2 SFDVKD, per germline. Deletions cut 0 bases from V and 8 bases from J, with 7 bases between. CDR3 DNA sequence: TGTGCCACCAGTGATTTGCTCGGGCATGAGCAGTTCTTC. Its translation: CATSDLLGHEQFF.

The gene calls are TRBV28 and TRBJ2-3, with 8 nucleotides matching TRBD1. Germline CDR1 is MDHEN and CDR2 is SYDVKM. The junction had 11 bases not matched to a gene; V was cut back by 4 bases and J by 5 bases. This CDR3 comprises 16 residues. CDR3 amino acids: CASSSVEDRVKDTQYF. In DNA form, the CDR3 reads TGTGCCAGCAGTTCGGTAGAGGACAGGGTGAAAGATACGCAGTATTTT.

V gene TRBV2 combines with J gene TRBJ2-7; a possible D gene is TRBD2 (5 bases). Germline-derived CDR1 and CDR2 are SNHLY and FYNNEI. The CDR3 contains 13 residues. V lost 7 bases and J 2 bases, leaving 12 bases between the germline ends. CDR3: CASIRPGTYEQYF. CDR3 bases: TGTGCCAGCATTAGGCCGGGAACCTACGAGCAGTACTTC.

V usage is TRBV5-8 and J usage is TRBJ1-1; D is unresolved. There are 13 residues in the CDR3. The V end was cut by 5 bases, the J end by 8 bases, with 16 bases between. The germline gives CDR1 SGHTS, CDR2 YDEGEE. The CDR3 nucleotides are TGTGCCAGCAGGGAGGTAATAGGCAGAGAAGCTTTCTTT. Translated, it gives CASREVIGREAFF.

The CDR3 sequence is CASSLPEARGGKTDTQYF. The CDR3 DNA is TGTGCCAGCAGCTTACCCGAGGCGCGGGGGGGCAAAACAGATACGCAGTATTTT. The chain recombines TRBV11-2 with TRBJ2-3; 9 nucleotides align to TRBD2. The ends lost 2 bases at V and 3 bases at J; junction bases unmatched: 12. Per germline, CDR1 SGHAT and CDR2 FQNNGV. The CDR3 is 18 residues long.

Ten or more counts support this clonotype. The chain joins TRBV24-1 to TRBJ2-5; D unclear. Germline V gives CDR1 KGHDR, CDR2 SFDVKD. Trimming pared 5 bases from V and 5 bases from J, leaving 17 bases between. The CDR3 spans 15 residues. The CDR3 DNA reads as TGTGCCACCAGTGGGGGTGACCCGAACATGGAGACCCAGTACTTC. Protein product: CATSGGDPNMETQYF.

This clonotype has more than one count but fewer than ten. The chain links TRBV5-1 to TRBJ1-6; the D gene is possibly TRBD1 (5 bases). Germline CDR1 is SGHRS and CDR2 is YFSETQ. This CDR3 has 14 amino acids. V lost 1 base, J lost 10 bases, and 12 bases lay in between. CDR3 amino acids: CASSLLGEASPLHF. DNA for the CDR3: TGCGCCAGCAGCTTGTTAGGGGAGGCCTCACCCCTCCACTTT.

This clonotype was recorded at least ten times. This chain links TRBV24-1 with TRBJ2-1; D may be TRBD1 or TRBD2 (5 bases each). Germline lookup yields CDR1 KGHDR and CDR2 SFDVKD. The CDR3 is 17 residues long. Trimming left V 3 bases short and J 4 bases short, with 18 bases between. The CDR3 region is CATSDLPGALLYNEQFF. The CDR3 nucleotides read TGTGCCACCAGTGATCTCCCCGGGGCCCTCCTATACAATGAGCAGTTCTTC.